The rows below give T cell receptor beta chains drawn from one sample of a study of cytomegalovirus exposure and HLA in healthy donors. Data came from immunoSEQ multiplex PCR; TCRdb stores just in-frame clones and leaves some out. The repertoire includes fewer than 85,000 clones, under 80% of them detected once, and 5% to 7% sits in the top ten. Sequencing was performed on PBMCs. These receptor sequences come from a man in his late teens or twenties in good health and CMV-seropositive. The CDR3 runs from the conserved cysteine through the conserved F or W. A D gene is named only where the DNA matches it firmly. Size is omitted from some rows. Given values are once, few, many or a class for expanded clones.

clone size,V gene,J gene,D gene,CDR3 protein,CDR3 DNA
few,TRBV7-9,TRBJ2-7,TRBD1,CASSLGGMRDRGSHEQYF,TGTGCCAGCAGCTTAGGAGGTATGCGGGACAGGGGGAGTCACGAGCAGTACTTC
once,TRBV7-2,TRBJ2-7,NA,CASSSITPYEQYF,TGTGCCAGCAGCTCTATAACTCCCTACGAGCAGTACTTC
NA,TRBV10-3,TRBJ1-1,TRBD1,CAITDRTGGRTEAFF,TGTGCCATCACCGATCGGACAGGGGGCAGGACTGAAGCTTTCTTT
few,TRBV6-1,TRBJ2-7,NA,CASSPFDEQYF,TGTGCCAGCAGTCCCTTCGACGAGCAGTACTTC
NA,TRBV10-3,TRBJ1-1,NA,CAIRGAGDTEAFF,TGTGCCATCAGGGGGGCGGGGGACACTGAAGCTTTCTTT
NA,TRBV28,TRBJ2-3,NA,CASSLGLFPSDTQYF,TGTGCCAGCAGCCTCGGACTCTTCCCTTCAGATACGCAGTATTTT
NA,TRBV2,TRBJ2-7,NA,CASSEKEGSWGYEQYF,TGTGCCAGCAGTGAAAAGGAGGGTAGCTGGGGGTACGAGCAGTACTTC
NA,TRBV6-1,TRBJ2-5,TRBD2,CASSERVAFQTSGSRETQYF,TGTGCCAGCAGTGAACGGGTGGCCTTTCAGACTAGCGGGAGTAGAGAGACCCAGTACTTC
NA,TRBV9,TRBJ2-1,NA,CASSVGAAPYNEQFF,TGTGCCAGCAGCGTAGGCGCGGCACCCTACAATGAGCAGTTCTTC
NA,TRBV6-5,TRBJ2-1,TRBD2,CASSARLAGDEQFF,TGTGCCAGCAGTGCGCGACTAGCGGGAGATGAGCAGTTCTTC
NA,TRBV4-1,TRBJ1-2,TRBD1,CASSLGQGRSAGYTF,TGCGCCAGCAGCCTTGGACAGGGGAGGTCAGCTGGCTACACCTTC